This TCR beta chain came from a study of T-cell memory formation after mild COVID-19. About the study: Largely donor-specific sequence clusters came from a couple of donors.

This CDR3 is built from 14 residues. The V end lost 8 bases, the J end lost 3 bases, and 14 bases lay between the germline ends. The germline CDR1 and CDR2 sequences are MNHEY and SVGEGT. TCRdb passed the 5' RACE reads through MiXCR, listing each CDR3 protein once. This table holds fewer than 350,000 distinct CDR3 sequences, roughly 17% found once. Study conclusions and caveats: Day 15 to 85 contractors were CD4/CD8 balanced; later expanders leaned CD4+.

Note on this clonotype: Its matching antigen is unknown.

This clonotype was sampled from a man between 18 and 29 years old who had mild COVID-19 (a few samples of this study predate the infection). Cell type and time point are not known. This chain joins TRBV6-2 or TRBV6-3 and TRBJ2-1; D tentatively reads TRBD1 or TRBD2 (6 bases each). The sequencing sample was made of PBMCs or a T cell subset sorted from them (not recorded which). CDR3 nucleotides: TGTGCCAGCCGGGGGCATCCCAACTACAATGAGCAGTTCTTC. It specifies CASRGHPNYNEQFF.